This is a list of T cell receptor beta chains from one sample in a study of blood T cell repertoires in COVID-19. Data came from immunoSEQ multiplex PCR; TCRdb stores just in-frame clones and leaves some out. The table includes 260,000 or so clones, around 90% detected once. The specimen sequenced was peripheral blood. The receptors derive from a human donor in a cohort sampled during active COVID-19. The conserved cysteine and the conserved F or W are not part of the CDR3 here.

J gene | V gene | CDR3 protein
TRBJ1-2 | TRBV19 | ATTGLSNYGYT
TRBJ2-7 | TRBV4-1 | ASSQGRTGGNEQY
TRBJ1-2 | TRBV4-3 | ASSYDTGGGYGYT
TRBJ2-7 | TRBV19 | ASSIRGQPISYEQY
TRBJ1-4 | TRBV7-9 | AQSRGGIDEKLF
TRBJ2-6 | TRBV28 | ASTDLTDRFSGANVLT
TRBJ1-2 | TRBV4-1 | ASSQESRDRDIYGYT
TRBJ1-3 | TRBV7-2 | ASSLDNRGNTIY
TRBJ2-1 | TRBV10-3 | AISPRGGGPRDEQF
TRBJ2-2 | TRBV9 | ASSLTGELF
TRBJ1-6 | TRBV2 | ASSPNEGSPLH
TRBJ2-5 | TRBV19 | ASSIGGPFETQY